Listed below are T cell receptor beta chains from one sample, sequenced in a study of cytomegalovirus exposure and HLA in healthy donors. The repertoire was sequenced with immunoSEQ multiplex PCR; TCRdb's copy has only in-frame clones and lacks some. Of about 160,000 clones listed, around four fifths are singletons. The sequencing sample was made of PBMCs. The origin of the receptors is a woman aged 45-59 years in good health and CMV-seronegative. Both conserved end residues are part of each CDR3. Fields, in order: clone size, V gene, D gene, J gene, CDR3 protein, CDR3 DNA. D genes are given only for firm matches. Clone sizes are given selectively: once, few, many, or a class where the clone is expanded.

.	TRBV5-1	.	TRBJ2-2	CASSSTTDITGELFF	TGCGCCAGCAGCTCAACGACAGACATCACCGGGGAGCTGTTTTTT
once	TRBV5-1	TRBD2	TRBJ2-2	CASSSYRSAGVGELFF	TGCGCCAGCAGCTCATACCGTTCAGCGGGGGTTGGGGAGCTGTTTTTT
.	TRBV28	TRBD1	TRBJ2-7	CASSFRTGENYEQYF	TGTGCCAGCAGTTTTAGGACAGGAGAAAACTACGAGCAGTACTTC
.	TRBV5-1	TRBD2	TRBJ2-1	CASSLTSGRPYNEQFF	TGCGCCAGCAGCTTGACTAGCGGGAGGCCCTACAATGAGCAGTTCTTC
.	TRBV29-1	TRBD1	TRBJ1-1	CSVTRTGAGVNTEAFF	TGCAGCGTTACAAGGACAGGGGCGGGGGTGAACACTGAAGCTTTCTTT
.	TRBV7-9	TRBD1	TRBJ1-1	CASSFRQGATEAFF	TGTGCCAGCAGCTTCCGACAGGGCGCCACTGAAGCTTTCTTT
.	TRBV5-1	TRBD1	TRBJ2-5	CASSQGQGARYETQYF	TGCGCCAGCAGCCAAGGACAGGGGGCGCGGTATGAGACCCAGTACTTC
.	TRBV7-8	.	TRBJ2-3	CASSLFPGKTDTQYF	TGTGCCAGCAGCTTATTTCCGGGGAAAACAGATACGCAGTATTTT
.	TRBV28	TRBD2	TRBJ2-4	CASSLTTGDRTSGGAPKNIQYF	TGTGCCAGCAGCCTAACGACAGGGGACCGGACTAGCGGGGGCGCACCAAAAAACATTCAGTACTTC
.	TRBV18	.	TRBJ1-3	CASSPVDSSGNTIYF	TGTGCCAGCTCACCCGTGGACAGCTCTGGAAACACCATATATTTT
few	TRBV5-6	.	TRBJ1-1	CASSLGRGNTEAFF	TGTGCCAGCAGCTTGGGCAGGGGGAACACTGAAGCTTTCTTT
.	TRBV6-5	TRBD1	TRBJ1-1	CASRRDRGGNAFF	TGTGCCAGCAGGAGAGACAGGGGGGGAAACGCTTTCTTT
.	TRBV2	.	TRBJ2-1	CASTGLRTWNEQFF	TGTGCCAGCACCGGACTCCGAACATGGAATGAGCAGTTCTTC
.	TRBV30	.	TRBJ2-1	CAWSVSLSRTNNEQFF	TGTGCCTGGAGTGTATCCCTTAGTCGAACTAACAATGAGCAGTTCTTC
.	TRBV15	.	TRBJ2-4	CATSRVRTPTTGSGAKNIQYF	TGTGCCACCAGCAGAGTGCGGACTCCGACGACGGGGTCGGGAGCCAAAAACATTCAGTACTTC
once	TRBV5-1	.	TRBJ2-1	CASSLAPPSNEQFF	TGCGCCAGCAGCTTGGCCCCCCCCAGCAATGAGCAGTTCTTC
.	TRBV9	.	TRBJ2-7	CASSAGIAGTYEQYF	TGTGCCAGCAGCGCAGGCATCGCAGGGACCTACGAGCAGTACTTC
.	TRBV28	TRBD1	TRBJ1-1	CASSPPQGTEAFF	TGTGCCAGCAGTCCTCCACAGGGGACTGAAGCTTTCTTT
.	TRBV5-4	TRBD1	TRBJ1-2	CASSFFRDRHNGYTF	TGTGCCAGCAGCTTTTTCCGGGACAGGCATAATGGCTACACCTTC
.	TRBV28	.	TRBJ1-5	CASSLVAGYSNQPQHF	TGTGCCAGCAGTTTGGTAGCAGGGTATAGCAATCAGCCCCAGCATTTT
.	TRBV5-1	TRBD1	TRBJ2-7	CASSLGDRAEQYF	TGCGCCAGCAGCTTGGGGGACAGGGCCGAGCAGTACTTC
.	TRBV18	.	TRBJ1-6	CASSPLAENSPLHF	TGTGCCAGCTCACCTCTCGCTGAGAATTCACCCCTCCACTTT
few	TRBV15	TRBD1	TRBJ1-4	CATTGTGGSEKLFF	TGTGCCACGACCGGGACAGGGGGCTCTGAAAAACTGTTTTTT
.	TRBV19	.	TRBJ1-1	CASAISGRQIEAFF	TGTGCCAGTGCCATCTCGGGTCGACAGATTGAAGCTTTCTTT
.	TRBV19	TRBD1	TRBJ1-1	CAREGQEMNTEAFF	TGTGCCAGAGAAGGACAGGAGATGAACACTGAAGCTTTCTTT
.	TRBV5-5	TRBD1	TRBJ2-1	CASSSTGGRGWNEQFF	TGTGCCAGCAGCTCGACAGGGGGCAGGGGTTGGAATGAGCAGTTCTTC
.	TRBV4-3	.	TRBJ2-1	CASSQELPGISGNEQFF	TGCGCCAGCAGCCAAGAATTACCGGGTATATCTGGCAATGAGCAGTTCTTC
.	TRBV5-4	TRBD2	TRBJ2-5	CASSLLAGGPSGTQYF	TGTGCCAGCAGCTTACTAGCGGGGGGCCCTTCAGGGACCCAGTACTTC
.	TRBV19	.	TRBJ2-7	CASSGLSYEQYF	TGTGCCAGTAGTGGCCTCTCCTACGAGCAGTACTTC
.	TRBV7-6	.	TRBJ1-2	CASSLANGWDGYTF	TGTGCCAGCAGCTTAGCTAACGGGTGGGATGGCTACACCTTC
few	TRBV28	.	TRBJ1-1	CASSPLTGSTEAFF	TGTGCCAGCAGCCCACTAACAGGGAGCACTGAAGCTTTCTTT
.	TRBV7-8	.	TRBJ1-3	CASSFQQGSRSGNTIYF	TGTGCCAGCAGCTTTCAACAGGGCTCCAGGTCTGGAAACACCATATATTTT
.	TRBV7-2	.	TRBJ1-6	CASSLENSGNSPLHF	TGTGCCAGCAGCTTAGAAAACAGTGGGAATTCACCCCTCCACTTT
.	TRBV6-1	TRBD1	TRBJ2-7	CASSVGQGVRSYEQYF	TGTGCCAGCAGTGTTGGACAGGGGGTCCGATCCTACGAGCAGTACTTC
.	TRBV19	.	TRBJ2-1	CASTTTTYYNEQFF	TGTGCCAGTACTACGACTACTTACTACAATGAGCAGTTCTTC
.	TRBV7-9	.	TRBJ1-4	CASSPRDVHREKLFF	TGTGCCAGCAGCCCCCGTGATGTACACAGAGAAAAACTGTTTTTT
few	TRBV6-5	.	TRBJ2-7	CASSSLTRSAYEQYF	TGTGCCAGCAGTTCATTGACTCGAAGCGCCTACGAGCAGTACTTC
.	TRBV18	.	TRBJ2-3	CASSPMTGHNTDTQYF	TGTGCCAGCTCGCCCATGACAGGCCATAACACAGATACGCAGTATTTT
.	TRBV23-1	TRBD1	TRBJ1-2	CASPDSRGRVLYGYTF	TGCGCCAGCCCCGATAGCAGGGGGCGGGTATTATATGGCTACACCTTC
.	TRBV15	.	TRBJ1-4	CATRGLDGTWNEKLFF	TGTGCCACCAGAGGTCTCGACGGGACTTGGAATGAAAAACTGTTTTTT